This TCR beta chain was captured by sequencing in a study of T cell repertoires in cytomegalovirus infection. Study in general: Evidence of both CMV infection and a matching HLA type came from public TCR beta signatures. Study-wide results and caveats: The cumulative frequency of public TCR beta families distinguished individuals who carried CMV together with the relevant HLA. In two of eight donors, the top clonotype was HLA-C-restricted CMV-specific.

TCRdb analysed the reads with MiXCR anew, one entry per CDR3 protein. The sample contains approximately 250,000 distinct CDR3 sequences, roughly 6.5% of which appear only once. Germline V lookup: CDR1 SEHNR, CDR2 FQNEAQ (reference sequence). The CDR3 contains 15 residues. Trimming took 3 bases from V and 6 from J, leaving 18 bases between them. This clonotype was detected a few times. The antigen is undetermined. The TCR was taken from a human donor in good health (CMV status not recorded). Some clones in this sample may be carry-over from other donors' samples. V usage is TRBV7-9 and J usage is TRBJ2-7; D is perhaps TRBD1 (7 bases). Sequencing was carried out using PBMCs. CDR3 region: CASSFSRGQGGEQYF. The CDR3 DNA is TGTGCCAGCAGCTTTTCTCGCGGCCAGGGGGGCGAGCAGTACTTC.